This T cell receptor (beta chain) was sequenced in a study of shared clonotypes between healthy human individuals. Produced via immunoSEQ multiplex PCR; TCRdb's table is partial and in-frame only. The table shows under 550,000 clones, with 90% to 97% occurring only once. Sequencing was done on a sample of naive CD4+ T cells sorted from blood. Subset reported: CD45RA+ positively selected. The source is a woman in her thirties in good health.

The CDR3, as DNA: TGTGCCAGTAGTATGGGGACTAGCGGGAGGGAAATCCACGAGCAGTACTTC. Translating gives CASSMGTSGREIHEQYF. This sequence joins TRBV19 and TRBJ2-7; TRBD2 matches at 16 bases. CDR1 is LNHDA, CDR2 SQIVND, per germline (reference sequence). The CDR3 length is 17 residues. V was clipped by 3 bases and J by 5 bases; unmatched bases: 7.